This T cell receptor (beta chain) was identified during a study of blood T cell repertoires in COVID-19. Study background: Some COVID-19 samples were acute and others convalescent; all came from the United States, Italy and Spain. The analysed material was cDNA or gDNA that came from T cells, B-cell-depleted T cells, or PBMCs.

Germline-derived CDR1 and CDR2 are SGHDN and FVKESK. Trimming stripped 3 bases from V and 8 bases from J, with 13 bases between. This CDR3 is 13 amino acids long. Per the study methods: Estimated nucleated cell counts came from reference gene primer amplification. Here immunoSEQ multiplex PCR was the method, and the copy in TCRdb shows in-frame clones only, minus some. D and trimming come from the DNA, and the V and J calls and clone size come from that table. In the table there are 55,000 to 70,000 clones, around 92% of which are singletons. The rearrangement uses TRBV14 and TRBJ1-2; D is perhaps TRBD1 (5 bases). This TCR came from a man aged 55 to 69 with acute or convalescent COVID-19. The sequenced sample consisted of peripheral blood. The CDR3 bases are TGTGCCAGCAGCCAGATCCCCGGGGGGGGCTACACCTTC. It specifies CASSQIPGGGYTF. Together with reference TRBV14 and TRBJ1-2, the CDR3 gives the full variable domain: EAGVTQFPSHSVIEKGQTVTLRCDPISGHDNLYWYRRVMGKEIKFLLHFVKESKQDESGMPNNRFLAERTGGTYSTLKVQPAELEDSGVYFCASSQIPGGGYTFGSGTRLTVV.